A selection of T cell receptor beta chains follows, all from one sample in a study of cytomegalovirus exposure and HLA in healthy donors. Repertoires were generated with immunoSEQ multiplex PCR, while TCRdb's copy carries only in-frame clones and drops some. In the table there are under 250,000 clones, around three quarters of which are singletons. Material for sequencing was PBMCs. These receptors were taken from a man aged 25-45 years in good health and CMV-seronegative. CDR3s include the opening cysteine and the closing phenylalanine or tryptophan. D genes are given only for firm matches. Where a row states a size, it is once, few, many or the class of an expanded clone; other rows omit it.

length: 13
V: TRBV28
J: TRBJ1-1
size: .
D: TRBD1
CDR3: CASTPGGRTEAFF
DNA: TGTGCCAGCACTCCAGGGGGCCGGACTGAAGCTTTCTTT

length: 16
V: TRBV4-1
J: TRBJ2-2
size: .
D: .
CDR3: CASSQEWTANTGELFF
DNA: TGCGCCAGCAGCCAAGAATGGACAGCAAACACCGGGGAGCTGTTTTTT

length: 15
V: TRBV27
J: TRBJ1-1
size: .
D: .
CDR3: CASSLIGRVNTEAFF
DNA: TGTGCCAGCAGTTTAATAGGCAGGGTAAACACTGAAGCTTTCTTT

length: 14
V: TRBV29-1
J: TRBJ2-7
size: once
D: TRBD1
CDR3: CSVEDLTGGYEQYF
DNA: TGCAGCGTTGAAGATCTGACAGGGGGCTACGAGCAGTACTTC

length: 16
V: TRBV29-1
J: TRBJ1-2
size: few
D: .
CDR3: CSVEDLGRATNYGYTF
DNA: TGCAGCGTTGAAGATCTGGGCAGGGCAACTAACTATGGCTACACCTTC

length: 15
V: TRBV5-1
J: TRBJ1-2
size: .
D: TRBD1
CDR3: CASSLLTGEMNGYTF
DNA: TGCGCCAGCAGCCTCCTGACAGGGGAGATGAATGGCTACACCTTC

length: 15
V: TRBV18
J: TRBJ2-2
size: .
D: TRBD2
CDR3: CASSPIPGGTGELFF
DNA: TGTGCCAGCTCACCGATCCCGGGAGGTACTGGGGAGCTGTTTTTT

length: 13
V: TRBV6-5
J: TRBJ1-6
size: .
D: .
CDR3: CASSYGAGSTLHF
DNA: TGTGCCAGCAGTTACGGGGCTGGGTCAACCCTCCACTTT

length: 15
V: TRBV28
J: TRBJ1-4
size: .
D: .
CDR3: CASRQGGSTNEKLFF
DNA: TGTGCCAGCAGGCAAGGGGGTTCAACTAATGAAAAACTGTTTTTT

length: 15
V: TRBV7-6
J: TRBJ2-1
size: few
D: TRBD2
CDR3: CASSLGGSWNNEQFF
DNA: TGTGCCAGCAGCTTAGGCGGGAGCTGGAACAATGAGCAGTTCTTC

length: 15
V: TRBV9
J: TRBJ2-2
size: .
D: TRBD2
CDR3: CASSVASGPTGELFF
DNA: TGTGCCAGCAGCGTAGCTAGCGGCCCCACCGGGGAGCTGTTTTTT

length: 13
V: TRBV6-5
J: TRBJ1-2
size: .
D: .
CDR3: CASSYSAYYGYTF
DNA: TGTGCCAGCAGTTACTCAGCGTACTATGGCTACACCTTC

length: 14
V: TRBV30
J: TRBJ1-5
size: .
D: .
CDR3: CAWTGDGFSQPQHF
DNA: TGTGCCTGGACAGGGGACGGATTCTCCCAGCCCCAGCATTTT

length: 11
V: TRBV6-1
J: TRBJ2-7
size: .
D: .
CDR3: CASSDLYEQYF
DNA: TGTGCCAGCAGCGATCTCTACGAGCAGTACTTC

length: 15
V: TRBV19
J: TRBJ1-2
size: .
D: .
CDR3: CASATLGTASYGYTF
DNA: TGTGCCAGCGCAACATTGGGCACCGCCTCCTATGGCTACACCTTC

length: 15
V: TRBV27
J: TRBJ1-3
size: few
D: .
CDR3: CASSPREGIGNTIYF
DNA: TGTGCCAGCAGTCCTAGGGAGGGGATCGGAAACACCATATATTTT

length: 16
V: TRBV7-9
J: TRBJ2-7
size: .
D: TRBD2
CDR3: CASSSGGLAGTYEQYF
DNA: TGTGCCAGCAGCTCCGGGGGACTAGCGGGAACTTACGAGCAGTACTTC

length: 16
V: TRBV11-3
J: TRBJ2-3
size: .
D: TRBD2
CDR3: CASSLGTSGLTDTQYF
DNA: TGTGCCAGCAGCTTAGGGACTAGCGGACTCACAGATACGCAGTATTTT

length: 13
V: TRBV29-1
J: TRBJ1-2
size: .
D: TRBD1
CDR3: CSVEGQGFGGYTF
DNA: TGCAGCGTTGAGGGACAGGGCTTTGGTGGCTACACCTTC

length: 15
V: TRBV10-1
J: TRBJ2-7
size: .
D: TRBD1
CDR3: CASSPRTGVTYEQYF
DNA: TGCGCCAGCAGCCCCCGGACAGGGGTGACCTACGAGCAGTACTTC

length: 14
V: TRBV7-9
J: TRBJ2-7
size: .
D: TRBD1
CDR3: CASSSTGTGYEQYF
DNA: TGTGCCAGCAGCTCAACCGGGACAGGGTACGAGCAGTACTTC

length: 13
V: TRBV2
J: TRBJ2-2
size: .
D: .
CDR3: CASLGGYTGELFF
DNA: TGTGCCAGCTTAGGGGGTTACACCGGGGAGCTGTTTTTT

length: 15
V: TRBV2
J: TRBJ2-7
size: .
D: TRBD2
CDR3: CASSRLAESSYEQYF
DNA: TGTGCCAGCAGTAGACTAGCGGAGAGCTCCTACGAGCAGTACTTC

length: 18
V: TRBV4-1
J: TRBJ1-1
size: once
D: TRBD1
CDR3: CASSQVADRGQVGTEAFF
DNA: TGCGCCAGCAGCCAAGTGGCGGACAGGGGGCAGGTCGGCACTGAAGCTTTCTTT

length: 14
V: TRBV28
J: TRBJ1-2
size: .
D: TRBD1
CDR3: CASRGTGSIHGYTF
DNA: TGTGCCAGCAGGGGGACAGGCTCAATCCATGGCTACACCTTC

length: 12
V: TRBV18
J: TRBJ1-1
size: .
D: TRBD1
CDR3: CASSQGQGGAFF
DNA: TGTGCCAGCTCACAAGGACAGGGGGGAGCTTTCTTT

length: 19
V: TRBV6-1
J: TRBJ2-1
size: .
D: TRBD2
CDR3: CASSATRLAGGPSYNEQFF
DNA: TGTGCCAGCAGTGCAACCCGGCTAGCGGGAGGGCCTTCCTACAATGAGCAGTTCTTC

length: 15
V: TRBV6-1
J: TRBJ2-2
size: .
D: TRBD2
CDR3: CASSRLAGYAGELFF
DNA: TGTGCCAGCAGTAGACTAGCGGGATACGCCGGGGAGCTGTTTTTT

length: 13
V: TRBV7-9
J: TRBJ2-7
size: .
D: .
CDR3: CASSWTDIYEQYF
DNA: TGTGCCAGCAGCTGGACGGACATCTACGAGCAGTACTTC

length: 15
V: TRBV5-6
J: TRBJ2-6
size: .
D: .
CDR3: CASSLGGGGANVLTF
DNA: TGTGCCAGCAGCTTGGGAGGAGGAGGGGCCAACGTCCTGACTTTC

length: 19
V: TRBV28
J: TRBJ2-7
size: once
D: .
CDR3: CASSLISSGRGGDIYEQYF
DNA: TGTGCCAGCAGTTTAATCTCTTCGGGGAGGGGGGGCGATATCTACGAGCAGTACTTC

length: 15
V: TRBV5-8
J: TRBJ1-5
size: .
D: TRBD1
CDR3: CASSPGQHSNQPQHF
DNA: TGTGCCAGCAGCCCGGGACAGCATAGCAATCAGCCCCAGCATTTT

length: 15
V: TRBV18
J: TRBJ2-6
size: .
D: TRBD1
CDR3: CASSPNRGGANVLTF
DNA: TGTGCCAGCTCACCGAACAGGGGTGGGGCCAACGTCCTGACTTTC

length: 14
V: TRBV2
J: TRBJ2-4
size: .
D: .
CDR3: CASSLRVTGARPDF
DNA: TGTGCCAGCTCGCTGAGGGTGACAGGCGCCAGACCCGACTTC

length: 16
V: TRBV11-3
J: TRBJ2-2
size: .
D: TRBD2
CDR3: CASSLYGRGVPGELFF
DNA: TGTGCCAGCAGCTTATATGGGAGGGGAGTCCCCGGGGAGCTGTTTTTT

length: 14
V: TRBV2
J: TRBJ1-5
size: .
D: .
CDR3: CASSGERTTGAQHF
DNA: TGTGCCAGCAGTGGGGAACGGACTACGGGAGCCCAGCATTTT

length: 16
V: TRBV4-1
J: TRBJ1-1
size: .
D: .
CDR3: CASSQEGQGLKTEAFF
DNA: TGCGCCAGCAGCCAAGAGGGCCAGGGGTTGAAGACTGAAGCTTTCTTT

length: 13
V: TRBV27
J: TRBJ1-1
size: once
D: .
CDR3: CASSLYTGAEAFF
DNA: TGTGCCAGCAGTTTATATACGGGAGCTGAAGCTTTCTTT

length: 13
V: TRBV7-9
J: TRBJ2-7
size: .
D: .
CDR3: CASSLALSYEQYF
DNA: TGTGCCAGCAGCTTAGCCCTTTCCTACGAGCAGTACTTC